The clone carrying this T cell receptor beta chain was counted once. The data were taken from a study of blood T cell repertoires in COVID-19. In the study's own analysis: Reference gene primer amplification gave nucleated cell count estimates. Data came from immunoSEQ multiplex PCR; TCRdb stores just in-frame clones and leaves some out. That table supplies the V and J calls and clone size; D and trimming were determined from the DNA. The table shows some 50,000 clones, with around nine tenths occurring only once. The source material was peripheral blood. The clonotype comes from a man aged 50 to 59 with active COVID-19.

The CDR3 spells CSASKERLGNTEAFF. The CDR3 bases are TGCAGTGCCAGTAAAGAGAGGCTCGGGAACACTGAAGCTTTCTTT. This chain joins TRBV20-1 and TRBJ1-1; D is uncertain. V was shortened by 6 bases and J by 1 base, with 18 bases between the two germline ends. There are 15 residues in the CDR3. Germline-derived CDR1 and CDR2 are DFQATT and SNEGSKA (reference sequence).